This T cell receptor (beta chain) is from a study of regulatory T cells in long-lasting Graves disease. Arm-PCR of CDR3 regions and iRepertoire HTBI primers were used to build TCR beta libraries. TCRdb re-called the multiplex PCR reads with MiXCR, one entry per CDR3 protein. This table has around 320,000 distinct CDR3 sequences, 16% appearing once. Germline V gene lookup returns CDR1 MNHEY and CDR2 SVGAGI. The CDR3 is made up of 14 amino acids. J gave up 6 bases and V 4 bases, and 8 bases lay outside the gene matches. Many counts were recorded for this clonotype. Time point specified: newly diagnosed GD, antithyroid drugs for less than 3 months. TCR sequences were obtained from RNA taken from PBMCs. These sequences were also reported in another study, on T cells in Graves' hyperthyroidism and ophthalmopathy.

J is TRBJ2-7 and V is TRBV6-5, with TRBD1 identical over 8 bases. This specimen consisted of peripheral blood mononuclear cells (PBMCs), obtained at new diagnosis, from a patient treated with antithyroid drugs. This receptor was taken from a man in his forties with Graves disease. CDR3 sequence reads: CASSLRTGQGEQYF. CDR3 DNA sequence: TGTGCCAGCAGTTTACGGACAGGGCAAGGCGAGCAGTACTTC.